This T cell receptor beta chain originates from a study of blood T cell repertoires in COVID-19. Sequenced by immunoSEQ multiplex PCR; TCRdb stores in-frame clones only, minus some. The top ten hold roughly 4.3% of the sample, which has some 150,000 clones, around 87% seen once. Germline V gives CDR1 LNHDA, CDR2 SQIVND (reference sequence). The CDR3 has 13 residues. The trim removed 8 bases at V and 5 bases at J, leaving 5 bases unmatched. The clonotype was recovered from a woman aged 40 to 49 with acute or convalescent COVID-19. The specimen sequenced was peripheral blood. The V call is TRBV19, the J call TRBJ2-2, with 7 bases matching TRBD1. CDR3 in amino acids: CASSAGGTGELFF. The CDR3 coding sequence is TGTGCCAGTTCCGCAGGGGGAACCGGGGAGCTGTTTTTT.